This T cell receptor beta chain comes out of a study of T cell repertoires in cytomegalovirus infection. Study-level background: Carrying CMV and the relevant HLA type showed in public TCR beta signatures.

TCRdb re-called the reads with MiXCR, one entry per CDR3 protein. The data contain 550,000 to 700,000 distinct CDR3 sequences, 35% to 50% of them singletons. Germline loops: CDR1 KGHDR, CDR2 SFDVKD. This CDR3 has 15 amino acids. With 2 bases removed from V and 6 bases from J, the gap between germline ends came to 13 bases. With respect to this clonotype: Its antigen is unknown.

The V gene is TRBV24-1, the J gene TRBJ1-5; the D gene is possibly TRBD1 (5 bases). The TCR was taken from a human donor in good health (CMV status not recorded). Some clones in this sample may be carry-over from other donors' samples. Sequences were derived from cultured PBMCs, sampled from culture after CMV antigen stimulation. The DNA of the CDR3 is TGTGCCACCAGTGATTGGGCCCAGAGGGGTCAGCCCCAGCATTTT. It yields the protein CATSDWAQRGQPQHF.